These 29 T cell receptor beta chains were all obtained from the same sample, sequenced in a study of blood T cells in healthy people across ages. The authors ran a second PCR of about 7 to 12 cycles using a sample-barcoded 5' primer and a J-beta primer mix. TCRdb re-analysed the 5' RACE reads in MiXCR, keeping a single row per CDR3 protein. The sample holds 800,000 or so distinct CDR3 sequences; 20% to 25% are singletons and the top ten take 3% to 4%. Another study also made use of these data, one on T cells of mothers and their children.

The sample was blood. The receptors shown here come from a boy younger than 18 in good health.

This clonotype was detected only a few times. This chain links TRBV29-1 with TRBJ2-5; 7 nucleotides agree with TRBD1. The closer fit of TRBJ2-1 to the DNA end suggests the J call may be wrong. Germline V gives CDR1 SQVTM, CDR2 ANQGSEA. This CDR3 is built from 13 residues. The CDR3 nucleotides read TGCAGCGTTGAGATTGGGACAGACAATGAGCAGTTCTTC. Protein product: CSVEIGTDNEQFF.

This chain links TRBV27 with TRBJ2-5; unclear D gene. With the DNA end fitting TRBJ2-7 better, the J assignment may be wrong. CDR1 is MNHEY, CDR2 SMNVEV, per germline (reference sequence). This CDR3 has 14 residues. CDR3 in DNA: TGTGCCAGCAGTGAGGCGACAATGATGTACGAGCAGTACTTC. The encoded protein is CASSEATMMYEQYF.

This clonotype was detected a few times. The rearrangement joins TRBV7-2 to TRBJ2-5; TRBD1 matches 7 bases. V lost 1 base, J lost 5 bases, and 10 bases stayed unmatched. Germline values: CDR1 SGHTA, CDR2 FQGNSA. The CDR3 runs to 16 residues. CDR3 DNA sequence: TGTGCCAGCAGCTTAGGGGTGGACAGGTACCTTGAGACCCAGTACTTC. Amino acids: CASSLGVDRYLETQYF.

In DNA, the CDR3 is TGTGCCAGCAGCGTAGCATGGCTCGATGAGCAGTTCTTC. Its protein product is CASSVAWLDEQFF. This chain links TRBV9 with TRBJ2-1; D is unresolved. Per germline, CDR1 SGDLS and CDR2 YYNGEE. The V end lost 0 bases, the J end lost 8 bases, and 9 bases lay between the germline ends. The CDR3 is 13 residues long. Supplemented by reference TRBV9 and TRBJ2-1, the full variable domain reads DSGVTQTPKHLITATGQRVTLRCSPRSGDLSVYWYQQSLDQGLQFLIQYYNGEERAKGNILERFSAQQFPDLHSELNLSSLELGDSALYFCASSVAWLDEQFFGPGTRLTVL.

The chain has TRBV4-3 and TRBJ1-2; D is unresolved. The germline V gene has CDR1 LGHNA and CDR2 YSLEER. The CDR3 spans 17 residues. Trimming cost V 0 bases and J 0 bases, with 14 bases left between them. CDR3 nucleotides: TGCGCCAGCAGCCAAGATAGGTTTGACGGAGCTAACTATGGCTACACCTTC. This codes for CASSQDRFDGANYGYTF.

The chain links TRBV20-1 to TRBJ2-5; D is perhaps TRBD1 or TRBD2 (6 bases each). This CDR3 spans 16 amino acids. The germline gives CDR1 DFQATT, CDR2 SNEGSKA (reference sequence). Trimming took 0 bases from V and 5 from J, leaving 19 bases between them. In DNA, the CDR3 is TGCAGTGCTAGAGAAGGGAGGCAGGTGAGGGGGGAGACCCAGTACTTC. This gives the protein CSAREGRQVRGETQYF.

This clonotype was recorded many times. The chain is built from TRBV29-1 and TRBJ2-2, with unresolved D. Trimming left V 5 bases short and J 1 base short, with 8 bases between. The CDR3 sequence is 13 residues long. Germline values: CDR1 SQVTM, CDR2 ANQGSEA. This CDR3 is CSVLGLNTGELFF. DNA for the CDR3: TGCAGCGTTTTGGGCTTGAACACCGGGGAGCTGTTTTTT.

Only one count was recorded for this clonotype. J is TRBJ1-2 and V is TRBV6-5; 8 nucleotides agree with TRBD1. Looked up from germline, CDR1 is MNHEY and CDR2 is SVGAGI. The CDR3 is made up of 15 amino acids. Trimming removed 4 bases from V and 2 bases from J; junction bases left unmatched: 6. The CDR3 is CASSSRDRRNYGYTF. In DNA, the CDR3 is TGTGCCAGCAGTTCCCGGGACAGGAGGAACTATGGCTACACCTTC.

This clonotype showed up just once. The rearrangement uses TRBV6-1 and TRBJ1-4; 9 bases are a match to TRBD1. The germline CDR1 and CDR2 sequences are MNHNS and SASEGT. The V gene end was trimmed by 6 bases and the J gene end by 0 bases; junction bases not matched to a gene: 5. The CDR3 length is 16 residues. The CDR3 DNA sequence: TGTGCCAGCAGACGGACAGGGGCGGCAACTAATGAAAAACTGTTTTTT. This codes for CASRRTGAATNEKLFF.

This chain connects TRBV4-3 to TRBJ2-1, with 9 nucleotides matching TRBD1. The V and J ends lost 3 bases and 5 bases, in that order; junction bases with no gene match: 2. This CDR3 has 14 residues. Looked up from germline, CDR1 is LGHNA and CDR2 is YSLEER. The CDR3 region is CASSHTGGNNEQFF. CDR3 bases: TGCGCCAGCAGCCACACAGGGGGCAACAATGAGCAGTTCTTC.

The genes are TRBV5-1 and TRBJ2-1; 7 bases match TRBD2. Judging by the DNA end, TRBJ2-7 fits better; the J call may be wrong. Germline V gene lookup returns CDR1 SGHRS and CDR2 YFSETQ. The CDR3 is 12 amino acids. CDR3 residues: CASSWGGLEQYF. For the CDR3, the DNA is TGCGCCAGCAGCTGGGGGGGACTCGAGCAGTACTTC.

Of note for this clonotype: A much bigger clone sits one base away, suggesting this may be a read error. J is TRBJ2-1 and V is TRBV10-3; TRBD2 agrees at 14 bases. The end of the DNA aligns better with TRBJ2-5, so the J call may be wrong. Germline values: CDR1 ENHRY, CDR2 SYGVKD. The CDR3 sequence is 15 residues long. The CDR3 sequence: CAISDGLAGGEPQYF. Here the CDR3 DNA reads TGTGCCATCAGTGACGGACTAGCGGGAGGAGAGCCCCAGTACTTC.

This chain uses TRBV20-1 with TRBJ2-7, with a tentative D call TRBD1 (5 bases). Gene TRBJ2-5 matches the end of the DNA better, so the J call may be wrong. Germline CDR1 DFQATT, CDR2 SNEGSKA (reference sequence). This CDR3 has 15 residues. The CDR3, as DNA: TGCAGTGCTAGAGATGATGGGCCAGGGATGGAGACCCAGTACTTC. Residues: CSARDDGPGMETQYF.

Comment on this clonotype: One junction end does not reproduce the germline sequence, and a read error may be involved. The J gene is TRBJ2-7, the V gene TRBV13; a weak D match, TRBD2 (5 bases). The CDR3 spans 14 residues. Germline-derived CDR1 and CDR2 are PRHDT and FYEKMQ (reference sequence). CDR3 DNA: TGTGCCAGCAGATTAGGCGGGCAGTCCTACGAGCAGTACTTC. It yields the protein CASRLGGQSYEQYF.

V and J are TRBV4-3 and TRBJ1-4; weak D call: TRBD1 (6 bases). Trimming cost V 0 bases and J 6 bases, with 14 bases left between them. This CDR3 has 16 residues. Germline CDR1 is LGHNA and CDR2 is YSLEER. The CDR3 reads CASSQDLRGLHEKLFF. The CDR3 DNA sequence: TGCGCCAGCAGCCAAGACCTCCGGGGGCTACATGAAAAACTGTTTTTT.

The chain couples TRBV3-1 to TRBJ2-1; 7 bases line up with TRBD1. Trimming cost V 4 bases and J 2 bases; bases outside gene matches: 11. Germline lookup yields CDR1 LGHDT and CDR2 YNNKEL (reference sequence). The CDR3 length is 17 residues. CDR3 in DNA: TGTGCCAGCAGCCCACAGGGGAGCCGGGGCCCCTACAATGAGCAGTTCTTC. As protein: CASSPQGSRGPYNEQFF.

This clonotype was counted between two and nine times. A junction boundary mismatches the germline segment, possibly from a read error. This chain joins TRBV4-3 and TRBJ2-7; either TRBD1 or TRBD2 may fit D (6 bases each). The germline CDR1 and CDR2 sequences are LGHNA and YSLEER. The CDR3 spans 14 residues. CDR3 DNA sequence: TGCGCCAGCAGCCAGATAAGACAGGACTACGAACAGTACTTC. Its protein is CASSQIRQDYEQYF.

This clonotype has only a few counts. The chain links TRBV21-1 to TRBJ1-1; no DNA check was done on the table's D call, TRBD1. TRBV21-1 is assigned pseudogene status. The CDR3 has 15 amino acids. The chain's CDR3 is CASSKEETGATEAFF. The CDR3 nucleotides are TGTGCCAGCAGCAAAGAGGAGACAGGGGCCACTGAAGCTTTCTTT.

The chain uses TRBV29-1 and TRBJ1-3; D call uncertain. Germline CDR1 reads SQVTM; CDR2 reads ANQGSEA. The V end lost 5 bases, the J end lost 0 bases, and 11 bases lay between the germline ends. The CDR3 consists of 14 residues. CDR3 sequence (DNA): TGCAGCGTTTCAGACCTCGGCTCTGGAAACACCATATATTTT. Its protein product is CSVSDLGSGNTIYF.

This clonotype was detected only a few times. This chain uses TRBV29-1 with TRBJ2-7; D may be TRBD1 (5 bases). The CDR3 is 12 amino acids. CDR1 and CDR2 from the germline V gene are SQVTM and ANQGSEA. V lost 3 bases to trimming and J lost 0 bases, with 6 bases between them. The CDR3 here is CSVEGHSYEQYF. Here the CDR3 DNA reads TGCAGCGTTGAGGGGCACTCCTACGAGCAGTACTTC.

This chain connects TRBV12-3 or TRBV12-4 to TRBJ2-1, with 7 bases that match TRBD2. The J segment lost 1 base and the V segment lost 6 bases, leaving 0 bases of the junction unmatched. The CDR3 consists of 13 residues. The CDR3 protein is CASRRGSYNEQFF. Here the CDR3 DNA reads TGTGCCAGCAGGCGGGGGTCCTACAATGAGCAGTTCTTC.

This clonotype was observed a few times. At one end the junction does not follow the germline gene, possibly because of a read error. V gene TRBV4-3 combines with J gene TRBJ1-3; D gene uncertain. Germline CDR1 is LGHNA and CDR2 is YSLEER. This CDR3 has 16 residues. The CDR3: CASSQDPRLAGNAIYF. Written as DNA, the CDR3 is TGCGCCAGCAGCCAAGATCCTCGGTTGGCTGGAAACGCCATATATTTT.

This clonotype was detected only once. The V call is TRBV29-1, the J call TRBJ1-1, with TRBD1 as a possible D gene (5 bases). V lost 7 bases, J lost 3 bases, and 12 bases lay in between. From germline, CDR1 is SQVTM and CDR2 ANQGSEA. The CDR3 covers 12 residues. CDR3 residues: CSGLGADTEAFF. The CDR3 DNA sequence: TGCAGCGGACTTGGGGCGGACACTGAAGCTTTCTTT.

This clonotype was recorded a few times. The chain has TRBV3-1 and TRBJ2-7; D not resolved. Germline lookup yields CDR1 LGHDT and CDR2 YNNKEL (reference sequence). This CDR3 is 14 amino acids long. The V gene lost 2 bases and the J gene lost 2 bases, with 10 bases spanning the gap. The CDR3 is CASSQLYGAYEQYF. The CDR3 coding sequence is TGTGCCAGCAGCCAACTTTATGGTGCCTACGAGCAGTACTTC.

The rearrangement links TRBV3-1 to TRBJ2-1, with 7 bases identical to TRBD1. Germline values: CDR1 LGHDT, CDR2 YNNKEL (reference sequence). CDR3 size: 17 residues. Germline trimming cut 5 bases from V and 3 bases from J; bases unmatched to any gene: 13. Written as DNA, the CDR3 is TGTGCCAGCAGCTCTCTAAGACAGGGCGGTATCTACAATGAGCAGTTCTTC. Protein: CASSSLRQGGIYNEQFF.

A few counts support this clonotype. V is TRBV7-9 and J is TRBJ1-5, with D unclear. V dropped 5 bases and J dropped 5 bases, with 7 bases sitting between them. The CDR3 extends over 12 amino acids. CDR1 is SEHNR and CDR2 is FQNEAQ in the germline V gene (reference sequence). CDR3 in DNA: TGTGCCAGCAGCGCTCCCGATCAGCCCCAGCATTTT. This encodes CASSAPDQPQHF.

This clonotype was detected a few times. J is TRBJ2-5 and V is TRBV5-1, with 10 bases fitting TRBD1. Per germline, CDR1 SGHRS and CDR2 YFSETQ. The CDR3 spans 14 residues. Trimming took 4 bases from V and 5 from J; bases not matched to a gene: 5. In nucleotides, the CDR3 is TGCGCCAGCAGCGGACAGGGGGTGCTGGAGACCCAGTACTTC. Its protein is CASSGQGVLETQYF.

V is TRBV4-1 and J is TRBJ2-1, with TRBD2 as a possible D gene (5 bases). CDR1 MGHRA and CDR2 YSYEKL come from the germline V gene. Trimming pared 4 bases from V and 9 bases from J, leaving 25 bases between. The CDR3 loop spans 17 amino acids. CDR3 amino acids: CASSRNPTDSDRAEQFF. CDR3 coding DNA: TGCGCCAGCAGCCGGAACCCCACGGACTCGGATAGGGCTGAGCAGTTCTTC.

Only a few counts were recorded for this clonotype. This chain links TRBV5-1 with TRBJ2-1; D is uncertain. The J call is uncertain, as TRBJ2-7 better fits the DNA end. CDR1 and CDR2 (germline): SGHRS, YFSETQ. CDR3 length: 14 amino acids. In DNA, the CDR3 is TGCGCCAGCAGCACCGGACCGCTTTCCTACGAGCAGTACTTC. It specifies CASSTGPLSYEQYF.